These 3 T cell receptor beta chains were all obtained from the same sample, sequenced in a study of human T cells and chemical hapten exposure. Stated time point: pre-sensitization, week 0. Noted treatment: therapeutic diphenylcyclopropenone sensitization with weekly scalp DPC. One entry per CDR3 protein results from TCRdb running MiXCR on the RACE reads. The data contain approximately 52,000 distinct CDR3 sequences, roughly 9.9% of them singletons. The specimen was whole blood, collected in connection with sensitization to the hapten diphenylcyclopropenone (DPC). The receptors were gathered from a woman between 35 and 50 years old with alopecia areata. Some clones in this sample may be carry-over from other donors' samples.

This clonotype was detected many times. V usage is TRBV7-8 and J usage is TRBJ2-7, with 7 bases that match TRBD2. V gave up 3 bases and J gave up 5 bases; unmatched junction bases: 7. The CDR3 is 14 residues long. CDR1 and CDR2 from the germline V gene are SGHVS and FQNEAQ. DNA of the CDR3: TGTGCCAGCAGCTTCGGCCGGGAGGCCAACGAGCAGTACTTC. The encoded protein is CASSFGREANEQYF.

Ten or more counts support this clonotype. V and J are TRBV28 and TRBJ1-3; D gene unclear. V lost 4 bases, J lost 0 bases, and 4 bases lay in between. Germline values: CDR1 MDHEN, CDR2 SYDVKM. The CDR3 covers 13 residues. CDR3 DNA: TGTGCCAGCAGTTGGGTCTCTGGAAACACCATATATTTT. Protein product: CASSWVSGNTIYF.

The sample holds one count of this clonotype. The chain combines TRBV9 with TRBJ2-1; D possibly uses TRBD1 or TRBD2 (6 bases each). The germline V gene has CDR1 SGDLS and CDR2 YYNGEE. V dropped 4 bases and J dropped 5 bases, with 16 bases sitting between them. CDR3 length: 15 amino acids. CDR3 coding DNA: TGTGCCAGCAGCCTCCAGGGTGGGGGGCACAATGAGCAGTTCTTC. As protein: CASSLQGGGHNEQFF.